These 26 T cell receptor beta chains originate from one sample sequenced in a study of blood T cells in healthy people across ages. Sample-barcoded 5' priming and a J-beta primer mix drove a second PCR of roughly 6 to 12 cycles. TCRdb ran MiXCR on the 5' RACE reads and lists one entry per CDR3 protein. The sample records about 780,000 distinct CDR3 sequences, about 46% being singletons. Sequenced sample: blood. Source of these receptors: a man at least 80 years old in good health.

The chain carries TRBV28 and TRBJ2-5; TRBD2 aligns across 10 bases. This CDR3 is 19 amino acids long. The V segment lost 3 bases and the J segment 4 bases; nucleotides outside the gene matches: 17. CDR1 is MDHEN and CDR2 is SYDVKM in the germline V gene. This CDR3 reads CASSFSSASGGLGAETQYF. As DNA, the CDR3 is TGTGCCAGCAGTTTTAGCTCGGCTAGCGGGGGCCTGGGGGCAGAGACCCAGTACTTC.

As concerns this clonotype: One end of the junction does not line up with germline, which may come from a read error. The genes are TRBV7-2 and TRBJ2-5; no firm D call. The germline gives CDR1 SGHTA, CDR2 FQGNSA. The CDR3 contains 15 residues. The CDR3 DNA reads TGTGCCAGCAGCTTTCAAAGCACCTCGCAAGAGACCCAGGACTTC. The encoded protein is CASSFQSTSQETQDF. Together with reference TRBV7-2 and TRBJ2-5, the CDR3 gives the full variable domain: GAGVSQSPSNKVTEKGKDVELRCDPISGHTALYWYRQSLGQGLEFLIYFQGNSAPDKSGLPSDRFSAERTGGSVSTLTIQRTQQEDSAVYLCASSFQSTSQETQDFGPGTRLLVL.

This sequence joins TRBV12-3 or TRBV12-4 and TRBJ2-7; a possible D gene is TRBD2 (6 bases). Trimming pared 0 bases from V and 7 bases from J, leaving 10 bases between. There are 13 residues in the CDR3. CDR3 sequence: CASSLAEGREQYF. As DNA, the CDR3 is TGTGCCAGCAGTTTAGCGGAGGGGAGAGAGCAGTACTTC.

The chain carries TRBV3-1 and TRBJ2-5; D could derive from TRBD1 or TRBD2 (5 bases each). Germline V lookup: CDR1 LGHDT, CDR2 YNNKEL (reference sequence). Trimming took off 3 bases at V and 11 bases at J, with 22 bases between the two ends. The CDR3 has 15 amino acids. CDR3 sequence reads: CASSHAPGASREQYF. The CDR3 DNA reads as TGTGCCAGCAGCCATGCCCCCGGGGCTAGTAGGGAGCAGTACTTC.

The chain's CDR3 is CASRIGQGSNEQYF. CDR3 DNA: TGTGCCAGCAGGATCGGACAGGGTAGCAACGAGCAGTACTTC. The chain has TRBV28 and TRBJ2-7; 8 nucleotides align to TRBD1. The V gene's germline CDR1 is MDHEN and CDR2 SYDVKM. The CDR3 has 14 amino acids. Trimming cost V 6 bases and J 5 bases; bases outside gene matches: 9.

In this sample, this clonotype turned up many times. V gene TRBV12-3 or TRBV12-4 combines with J gene TRBJ2-7; no clear D. V gave up 2 bases and J gave up 6 bases, with 17 bases separating them. The CDR3 spans 15 residues. Here the CDR3 reads CASSLNPGPSGEQYF. Here the CDR3 DNA reads TGTGCCAGCAGTTTAAACCCGGGCCCTTCTGGCGAGCAGTACTTC.

This chain connects TRBV3-1 to TRBJ2-1; D could derive from TRBD1 or TRBD2 (6 bases each). Trimming took 0 bases from V and 11 from J, leaving 17 bases between them. The CDR3 loop spans 15 amino acids. Germline CDR1 and CDR2: LGHDT and YNNKEL (reference sequence). The CDR3 is CASSQELRGTNKQFF. CDR3 coding DNA: TGTGCCAGCAGCCAAGAGCTTCGCGGGACAAATAAGCAGTTCTTC.

The chain combines TRBV10-3 with TRBJ2-7; 8 bases align to TRBD2. The CDR3 has 13 amino acids. Germline CDR1 and CDR2: ENHRY and SYGVKD. Trimming at V came to 6 bases and at J to 4 bases, leaving 5 bases not matched to a gene. CDR3 residues: CAISGRAIYEQYF. In DNA, the CDR3 is TGTGCCATCAGCGGGAGGGCCATATACGAGCAGTACTTC.

This rearrangement joins TRBV29-1 to TRBJ2-4, with D possibly being TRBD2 (6 bases). CDR1 SQVTM and CDR2 ANQGSEA come from the germline V gene. The V end lost 0 bases, the J end lost 1 base, and 10 bases lay between the germline ends. This CDR3 has 15 residues. The CDR3: CSVEDTSTAKNIQYF. Written as DNA, the CDR3 is TGCAGCGTTGAAGATACTAGCACGGCCAAAAACATTCAGTACTTC. The full variable domain, rest sourced from reference TRBV29-1 and TRBJ2-4, is SAVISQKPSRDICQRGTSLTIQCQVDSQVTMMFWYRQQPGQSLTLIATANQGSEATYESGFVIDKFPISRPNLTFSTLTVSNMSPEDSSIYLCSVEDTSTAKNIQYFGAGTRLSVL.

The rearrangement joins TRBV7-9 to TRBJ1-1; D possibly corresponds to TRBD1 (6 bases). The CDR3 is 18 residues long. V was clipped by 3 bases and J by 2 bases, with 22 bases between them. Germline V gene data show CDR1 as SEHNR and CDR2 as FQNEAQ (reference sequence). The CDR3 DNA reads TGTGCCAGCAGCTTGGATACTTCGGGGGGCGACCCCAACACTGAAGCTTTCTTT. It translates to CASSLDTSGGDPNTEAFF.

The chain links TRBV20-1 to TRBJ2-5; the D gene is possibly TRBD1 (6 bases). This CDR3 contains 15 residues. Germline CDR1 reads DFQATT; CDR2 reads SNEGSKA (reference sequence). Trimming cost V 5 bases and J 1 base, with 17 bases left between them. CDR3 sequence: CSAPPGRTVQETQYF. Here the CDR3 DNA reads TGCAGTGCTCCCCCCGGACGGACAGTCCAAGAGACCCAGTACTTC.

This clonotype showed up just a few times. For the CDR3, the DNA is TGTGCCAGCCGACCCCCCCAGCCCTACGAGCAGTACTTC. Amino acids: CASRPPQPYEQYF. V usage is TRBV6-2 or TRBV6-3 and J usage is TRBJ2-7; D not resolved. The V end was cut by 8 bases, the J end by 2 bases, with 13 bases between. The CDR3 sequence is 13 residues long. Looked up from germline, CDR1 is MNHEY and CDR2 is SVGEGT.

This clonotype came up a few times. This sequence joins TRBV11-2 and TRBJ2-1, with 11 bases aligning to TRBD2. V dropped 5 bases and J dropped 8; count of bases not matched to a gene: 5. This CDR3 is 14 amino acids long. Germline assignment: CDR1 SGHAT and CDR2 FQNNGV. For the CDR3, the DNA is TGTGCCAGCAGCCTGACTAGCGGGATAGATGAGCAGTTCTTC. Amino acids: CASSLTSGIDEQFF.

This chain links TRBV20-1 with TRBJ2-1; TRBD1 matches at 9 bases. Germline V CDR1 and CDR2: DFQATT, SNEGSKA (reference sequence). CDR3 size: 15 residues. This CDR3 is CSLTGGISSYNEQFF. CDR3 DNA: TGCAGCCTAACAGGGGGCATAAGCTCCTACAATGAGCAGTTCTTC.

This chain uses TRBV5-1 with TRBJ2-2; no clear D gene. CDR1 is SGHRS, CDR2 YFSETQ, per germline. The V end was cut by 5 bases, the J end by 6 bases, with 29 bases between. The CDR3 runs 19 residues. The DNA of the CDR3 is TGCGCCAGCAGGCCTGGCCCGGTCGGACGGAGAATTGGAGCCGGGGAGCTGTTTTTT. It translates to CASRPGPVGRRIGAGELFF.

A few counts support this clonotype. The V and J genes are TRBV7-2 and TRBJ2-5, with 9 nucleotides matching TRBD2. The J call may be mistaken, given a closer DNA end match to TRBJ2-7. This CDR3 has 14 residues. Germline CDR1 SGHTA, CDR2 FQGNSA. In DNA, the CDR3 is TGTGCCAGCAGCCCCATAGCGGGAGTCAACGAGCAGTACTTC. This translates into CASSPIAGVNEQYF.

The chain couples TRBV4-3 to TRBJ2-1; no firm D call. The CDR3 loop spans 15 amino acids. In germline, CDR1 is LGHNA, CDR2 YSLEER. Trimming stripped 2 bases from V and 11 bases from J, with 19 bases between. CDR3 DNA sequence: TGCGCCAGCAGCCAAATGGTTGACGGAACAATGAAGCAGTTCTTC. Translated, it gives CASSQMVDGTMKQFF.

The rearrangement joins TRBV14 to TRBJ2-7; a weak D match, TRBD2 (6 bases). The CDR3 totals 16 residues. Germline lookup yields CDR1 SGHDN and CDR2 FVKESK. V was clipped by 3 bases and J by 0 bases, with 15 bases between them. DNA of the CDR3: TGTGCCAGCAGCCACGGTTTCCGGGGGAGCTCCTACGAGCAGTACTTC. This encodes CASSHGFRGSSYEQYF.

This chain links TRBV5-6 with TRBJ2-1; D might be TRBD1 (6 bases). Germline CDR1 is SGHDT and CDR2 is YYEEEE. The CDR3 length is 15 residues. Trimming took 1 base from V and 4 from J, leaving 12 bases between them. The CDR3 here is CASSLSGQPYNEQFF. The CDR3 DNA reads as TGTGCCAGCAGCTTGAGCGGACAGCCTTACAATGAGCAGTTCTTC.

This clonotype was detected ten times or more. The CDR3 spells CASSSSGGYNEQFF. CDR3 nucleotide sequence: TGTGCCAGCAGTTCTAGCGGGGGGTACAATGAGCAGTTCTTC. V and J are TRBV12-3 or TRBV12-4 and TRBJ2-1, with 11 bases lining up with TRBD2. Trimming cost V 4 bases and J 4 bases; bases outside gene matches: 0. The CDR3 is 14 residues long.

This clonotype was detected a few times. V and J are TRBV2 and TRBJ2-1, with 16 bases identical to TRBD2. This CDR3 is 18 amino acids long. V lost 8 bases, J lost 2 bases, and 9 bases stayed unmatched. CDR1 is SNHLY and CDR2 is FYNNEI in the germline V gene. The DNA of the CDR3 is TGTGCCAGCCGGACCCCAGGGACTAGCGGGAGGGCCTACAATGAGCAGTTCTTC. This gives the protein CASRTPGTSGRAYNEQFF.

The rearrangement joins TRBV25-1 to TRBJ1-2; no clear D gene. The V end was cut by 0 bases, the J end by 6 bases, with 14 bases between. CDR1 and CDR2 (germline): MGHDK, SYGVNS. CDR3 length equals 15 residues. CDR3 residues: CASSEYVRGTDGYTF. CDR3 nucleotide sequence: TGTGCCAGCAGTGAATATGTGCGGGGAACGGATGGCTACACCTTC.

The chain combines TRBV6-5 with TRBJ2-1; 9 nucleotides match TRBD2. Germline CDR1 reads MNHEY; CDR2 reads SVGAGI. With 2 bases clipped from V and 4 bases from J, the junction kept 3 bases outside the gene matches. The CDR3 runs to 15 residues. The CDR3 protein is CASSYAGGLYNEQFF. The CDR3 DNA reads TGTGCCAGCAGTTACGCGGGGGGGCTGTACAATGAGCAGTTCTTC.

This chain connects TRBV5-1 to TRBJ2-5; 7 bases agree with TRBD2. The J segment lost 2 bases and the V segment lost 3 bases, leaving 1 base of the junction unmatched. The CDR3 is 13 amino acids. Germline V gene lookup returns CDR1 SGHRS and CDR2 YFSETQ. CDR3 sequence (DNA): TGCGCCAGCAGCTGGACTAGGCAAGAGACCCAGTACTTC. Residues: CASSWTRQETQYF.

This clonotype was observed a few times. The chain joins TRBV11-2 to TRBJ2-1; no definite D call. Trimming took off 3 bases at V and 0 bases at J, with 12 bases between the two ends. Germline CDR1 SGHAT, CDR2 FQNNGV. The CDR3 is 16 residues long. This CDR3 is CASSLGSRSSYNEQFF. Written as DNA, the CDR3 is TGTGCCAGCAGCTTGGGGTCGCGCAGCTCCTACAATGAGCAGTTCTTC.

The gene calls are TRBV7-3 and TRBJ2-2; D is undetermined. CDR1 and CDR2 (germline): SGHTA, FQGTGA. The V end lost 2 bases, the J end lost 5 bases, and 9 bases lay between the germline ends. The CDR3 covers 14 residues. Here the CDR3 reads CASSLFPGTGELFF. The CDR3 bases are TGTGCCAGCAGCTTATTCCCCGGGACCGGGGAGCTGTTTTTT. The full variable domain, with the rest looked up from reference TRBV7-3 and TRBJ2-2, is GAGVSQTPSNKVTEKGKYVELRCDPISGHTALYWYRQSLGQGPEFLIYFQGTGAADDSGLPNDRFFAVRPEGSVSTLKIQRTERGDSAVYLCASSLFPGTGELFFGEGSRLTVL.